A selection of T cell receptor beta chains follows, all from one sample in a study of OX40 agonist ivuxolimab in advanced cancers. TCRdb keeps only in-frame clones here, not all; method: immunoSEQ multiplex PCR. The sample lists more than 60,000 clones, roughly nine tenths occurring once. The material sequenced was CD4+ or CD8+ T cells sorted from blood, taken in a trial of the OX40 agonist ivuxolimab. Receptors were obtained from an adult with an advanced solid tumor such as melanoma, head and neck, liver or kidney cancer. Each CDR3 is given without its conserved first and last residue. The size entry is marked missing in some rows and otherwise reads once, few, many or a size class.

size	V	J	CDR3
.	TRBV7-8	TRBJ2-1	ASSLRGRGVYNEQF
few	TRBV30	TRBJ1-5	AWSVDIRQPQH
.	TRBV5-4	TRBJ1-2	ASSLEGLYGYT
.	TRBV10-2	TRBJ1-5	ASVEDRGLNQPQH
once	TRBV27	TRBJ1-2	ASSLGNSPGRYGYT
.	TRBV5-6	TRBJ2-1	ASSYPRGGRNEQF
.	TRBV27	TRBJ2-7	ASSLLARSSYEQY
once	TRBV23-1	TRBJ2-7	ASSRRGRYEQY
.	TRBV6-1	TRBJ2-7	ASMARPYEQY
.	TRBV6-5	TRBJ1-2	ASSYSNPPGYGYT
.	TRBV11-2	TRBJ2-7	ASSLVLAGAYEQY
once	TRBV28	.	ASSPYPATPPYEQY
.	TRBV11-2	TRBJ1-1	ASSGEGYRARNTEAF
.	TRBV7-2	TRBJ2-7	ASSPRTGGADEQY
once	TRBV5-1	TRBJ1-1	ASSFDMTEAF
.	TRBV7-8	TRBJ1-2	ASEGTTSYGYT
.	TRBV13	TRBJ2-7	ASSVSGASYEQY
once	TRBV19	TRBJ2-3	ASSMQTDTQY
.	TRBV27	TRBJ1-2	ASSLGGGDYGYT
once	TRBV27	TRBJ2-5	ASSSYGVGRETQY
.	TRBV9	TRBJ2-7	ASSVDTGTGRYEQY
once	TRBV10-1	TRBJ2-7	ASSNIQGPSSYEQY
.	TRBV19	TRBJ1-5	ASSIMSGGNQPQH
.	TRBV2	TRBJ2-2	ASSGQNTGELF
.	TRBV10-1	TRBJ1-1	ASSDTATEAF
.	TRBV19	TRBJ2-1	ASSGGAGGSVAEQF
.	TRBV10-3	TRBJ2-7	AIRSGGDYEQY
.	TRBV12-1	TRBJ2-1	ASSLRLAEPYNEQF
.	TRBV4-1	TRBJ2-1	ASSQDNPSEDEQF
.	TRBV5-4	TRBJ1-4	ASSTGTGINEKLF
.	TRBV19	TRBJ1-1	ASSPTVNTEAF
once	TRBV7-6	TRBJ2-1	ASSLRGGGPYEQF
.	TRBV13	TRBJ2-7	ASSQRDSSPYEQY
.	TRBV7-6	TRBJ2-3	ASSLGTGTDTQY
.	TRBV7-9	TRBJ1-5	ASSLAGDSPNQPQH
.	TRBV11-2	TRBJ1-1	ASSLVEMNTEAF
.	TRBV27	TRBJ2-3	ASSGLGTDTQY
.	TRBV19	TRBJ1-2	ASSIPRHGAYGYT
.	TRBV7-3	TRBJ2-2	ASSPITGELF
.	TRBV13	TRBJ1-3	ASSPIKTGGSGNTIY
.	TRBV4-2	TRBJ2-7	ASSQDAGPYEQY
few	TRBV19	TRBJ1-2	ASSISGKEPYGYT
.	TRBV30	TRBJ1-1	AWAHGVGFTEAF
.	TRBV7-9	TRBJ2-7	ASSPPDASSYEQY
.	TRBV7-9	TRBJ2-3	ASSFRAGTDTQY
.	TRBV7-9	TRBJ2-1	ASSLEAGGTYNEQF
few	TRBV4-2	TRBJ1-1	ASSQATEAF
.	TRBV5-1	TRBJ1-3	ASSLGGSSGNTIY
.	TRBV27	TRBJ2-7	ASSLSSLGYEQY
.	TRBV5-4	TRBJ2-5	ASSQSHRDRRETQY
.	TRBV7-6	TRBJ2-7	ASSLTPSYEQY
.	TRBV9	TRBJ2-7	ASSVAGTSYYEQY
.	TRBV27	TRBJ2-7	ASRTANQGAGEQY
once	TRBV30	TRBJ2-1	AWEEGHYNEQF
.	TRBV28	TRBJ2-1	ASSSDEQF
.	TRBV27	TRBJ2-7	ASGQGASYEQY
once	TRBV4-1	TRBJ1-6	ASSQSSDNSPLH